Sequencing of this T cell receptor beta chain was carried out in a study of CD8 T cells in ankylosing spondylitis. Whole-study findings and limits: Disease-associated clones were CD8+ and fairly uncommon in peripheral blood. The study identified a TCR beta motif of several highly homologous variants that appeared characteristic of ankylosing spondylitis blood.

On this clonotype itself: The antigen remains unidentified.

Generation of TCR beta libraries employed quantitative 5'-RACE incorporating molecular barcodes. TCRdb re-analysed the 5' RACE reads in MiXCR, keeping a single row per CDR3 protein. This table holds approximately 92,000 distinct CDR3 sequences, about 8.8% found once. The source material was blood, either unsorted or a sorted T cell fraction (not recorded which). This TCR was recovered from a male donor with ankylosing spondylitis or in good health (not recorded which).

CDR3 DNA sequence: TGTGCCAGCAGCTTTGGGGCAGGGGGGAACACCGGGGAGCTGTTTTTT. Its translation: CASSFGAGGNTGELFF. The chain has TRBV9 and TRBJ2-2; TRBD1 agrees at 7 bases. The V segment lost 4 bases and the J segment 1 base; nucleotides outside the gene matches: 7. Per germline, CDR1 SGDLS and CDR2 YYNGEE. This CDR3 has 16 residues.